Listed here are 28 T cell receptor beta chains from one sample, sequenced in a study of T cell changes during pregnancy in multiple sclerosis. Only in-frame clones appear in the TCRdb table, and some are missing; sequencing was by immunoSEQ multiplex PCR. The data show about 100,000 clones, with roughly nine tenths seen just once and about 0.75% held by the top ten. The specimen was peripheral blood, collected in the second trimester of pregnancy. These receptors all stem from a female donor in good health, enrolled as a control in a pregnancy study.

The V call is TRBV30, the J call TRBJ2-3; 7 bases fit TRBD2. The V segment lost 0 bases and the J segment 4 bases; nucleotides outside the gene matches: 10. Germline values: CDR1 GTSNPN, CDR2 SVGIG (reference sequence). The CDR3 spans 16 residues. This CDR3 reads CAWSVFFAGESDTQYF. DNA for the CDR3: TGTGCCTGGAGTGTGTTCTTCGCGGGAGAATCAGATACGCAGTATTTT.

V gene TRBV6-1 combines with J gene TRBJ2-7; D may be TRBD1 (6 bases). There are 13 residues in the CDR3. Trimming stripped 5 bases from V and 3 bases from J, with 11 bases between. Germline V gives CDR1 MNHNS, CDR2 SASEGT. The CDR3: CASSNRVHYEQYF. CDR3 DNA: TGTGCCAGCAGTAACAGGGTTCACTACGAGCAGTACTTC.

V is TRBV5-5 and J is TRBJ2-5, with D tentatively TRBD2 (6 bases). The germline V gene encodes CDR1 SGHKS and CDR2 YYEKEE (reference sequence). CDR3 size: 14 residues. V was pared by 2 bases and J by 2 bases, with 10 bases between. Here the CDR3 reads CASSFLSGQETQYF. In nucleotides, the CDR3 is TGTGCCAGCAGCTTTCTTAGCGGACAAGAGACCCAGTACTTC.

The chain is built from TRBV4-1 and TRBJ2-7; weak D call: TRBD1 (5 bases). Between the trimmed V and J ends, which lost 1 base and 2 bases, there was a span of 12 bases. Germline CDR1 and CDR2: MGHRA and YSYEKL. The CDR3 covers 15 residues. CDR3 DNA sequence: TGCGCCAGCAGCCAAGTGCAGCACAGGACCTACGAGCAGTACTTC. Translated: CASSQVQHRTYEQYF.

The chain carries TRBV7-2 and TRBJ1-4; D might be TRBD1 (6 bases). The germline CDR1 and CDR2 sequences are SGHTA and FQGNSA. The CDR3 spans 14 residues. Trimming pared 1 base from V and 8 bases from J, leaving 11 bases between. CDR3 amino acids: CASSLVQGGEKLFF. The CDR3 coding sequence is TGTGCCAGCAGCTTAGTACAGGGTGGGGAAAAACTGTTTTTT.

CDR3 in DNA: TGTGCCAGCAGCCCCAGGTGGGACAGGGGGCGAGAGACCCAGTACTTC. Its translation: CASSPRWDRGRETQYF. V is TRBV11-3 and J is TRBJ2-5; 12 nucleotides match TRBD1. This CDR3 is built from 16 residues. The trim removed 5 bases at V and 4 bases at J, leaving 8 bases unmatched. Germline values: CDR1 SGHNT, CDR2 YENEEA.

This clone occurred once. The J gene is TRBJ1-1, the V gene TRBV6-5; D is possibly TRBD1 (6 bases). V lost 4 bases and J 0 bases, leaving 12 bases between the germline ends. Germline V gene lookup returns CDR1 MNHEY and CDR2 SVGAGI. The CDR3 runs 15 residues. Here the CDR3 reads CASSSRTVVNTEAFF. DNA for the CDR3: TGTGCCAGCAGTTCACGGACAGTAGTGAACACTGAAGCTTTCTTT.

A few counts support this clone. The rearrangement uses TRBV4-2 and TRBJ1-1; D gene unclear. V lost 0 bases, J lost 8 bases, and 10 bases lay in between. The CDR3 is 13 residues long. CDR1 is LGHNA and CDR2 is YNFKEQ in the germline V gene. The CDR3 here is CASSQDLGREAFF. The CDR3 DNA follows: TGTGCCAGCAGCCAAGATCTCGGCAGGGAAGCTTTCTTT.

V gene TRBV2 combines with J gene TRBJ2-1; 10 bases line up with TRBD2. Germline values: CDR1 SNHLY, CDR2 FYNNEI. This CDR3 is 14 amino acids long. After removal of 3 bases from V and 7 bases from J, the junction contained 3 bases not matched to a gene. The CDR3 region has the DNA TGTGCCAGCAGTGAGACTAGCGGGTTTAATGAGCAGTTCTTC. It translates to CASSETSGFNEQFF.

The chain uses TRBV18 and TRBJ1-1; D remains ambiguous. Trimming shortened V by 0 bases and J by 4 bases, and 15 bases separated the two germline ends. Germline-derived CDR1 and CDR2 are KGHSH and LQKENI. CDR3 length equals 16 residues. DNA for the CDR3: TGTGCCAGCTCACCACCGCAAGGGCCCGGGAGCACTGAAGCTTTCTTT. Its protein product is CASSPPQGPGSTEAFF.

The rearrangement joins TRBV5-1 to TRBJ2-5; perhaps TRBD2 as D (5 bases). With 4 bases removed from V and 5 bases from J, the gap between germline ends came to 15 bases. The V gene's germline CDR1 is SGHRS and CDR2 YFSETQ. This CDR3 is 14 amino acids long. CDR3 residues: CASSPISGEETQYF. In DNA form, the CDR3 reads TGCGCCAGCAGCCCGATTTCCGGGGAGGAGACCCAGTACTTC.

V usage is TRBV6-4 and J usage is TRBJ2-3, with 8 bases identical to TRBD2. Germline CDR1 reads MRHNA; CDR2 reads SNTAGT. The CDR3 is 16 residues long. V gave up 4 bases and J gave up 2 bases; unmatched junction bases: 8. CDR3 region: CASSARTSGDTDTQYF. In nucleotides, the CDR3 is TGTGCCAGCAGTGCCCGTACTAGCGGAGACACAGATACGCAGTATTTT.

The chain joins TRBV27 to TRBJ2-3; 10 positions match TRBD2. From germline, CDR1 is MNHEY and CDR2 SMNVEV (reference sequence). The CDR3 has 16 residues. Unmatched junction bases numbered 5, after V lost 4 bases and J lost 1 base. The CDR3 region has the DNA TGTGCCAGCAGTTCCCGAGGGACTAGCGGCACAGATACGCAGTATTTT. Protein product: CASSSRGTSGTDTQYF.

The J gene is TRBJ2-7, the V gene TRBV4-1; D uncertain. The ends were cut back, 3 bases at V and 2 bases at J, with 11 bases in the middle. The germline gives CDR1 MGHRA, CDR2 YSYEKL. This CDR3 spans 14 amino acids. CDR3 sequence: CASSQGAGTYEQYF. CDR3 sequence (DNA): TGCGCCAGCAGCCAGGGCGCCGGAACCTACGAGCAGTACTTC.

The chain has TRBV7-9 and TRBJ2-3, with 8 nucleotides matching TRBD1. This CDR3 is built from 11 residues. CDR1 and CDR2 (germline): SEHNR, FQNEAQ (reference sequence). The junction had 7 bases not matched to a gene; V was cut back by 5 bases and J by 15 bases. CDR3 loop: CASSAGTGFYF. DNA for the CDR3: TGTGCCAGCAGCGCCGGGACAGGTTTTTATTTT.

The rearrangement joins TRBV6-6 to TRBJ2-1, with a possible D match to TRBD1 (6 bases). Germline assignment: CDR1 MNHNY and CDR2 SVGAGI (reference sequence). With 0 bases removed from V and 4 bases from J, the gap between germline ends came to 10 bases. The CDR3 runs 15 residues. The DNA for the CDR3 is TGTGCCAGCAGTTACTCGCGACAGGATTACAATGAGCAGTTCTTC. Translation: CASSYSRQDYNEQFF.

This clone was counted a few times. This chain links TRBV30 with TRBJ1-1; D gene unclear. Trimming took off 2 bases at V and 3 bases at J, with 10 bases between the two ends. CDR3 length: 13 amino acids. Germline-derived CDR1 and CDR2 are GTSNPN and SVGIG (reference sequence). The CDR3 DNA follows: TGTGCCTGGAGTACAACAGTCTACACTGAAGCTTTCTTT. It is translated as CAWSTTVYTEAFF.

This chain links TRBV6-1 with TRBJ2-7; 10 bases are a match to TRBD1. V was pared by 4 bases and J by 1 base, with 1 base of the junction left unmatched. Per the germline V gene, CDR1 is MNHNS and CDR2 is SASEGT. This CDR3 is built from 14 residues. CDR3 nucleotide sequence: TGTGCCAGCAGTGGGACAGGGGGTTCCTACGAGCAGTACTTC. Its translation is CASSGTGGSYEQYF.

This clone came up once. J is TRBJ1-1 and V is TRBV6-1; D gene uncertain. Germline V CDR1 and CDR2: MNHNS, SASEGT. Between the trimmed V and J ends, which lost 1 base and 3 bases, there was a span of 12 bases. The CDR3 sequence is 15 residues long. The CDR3 reads CASSEGSIAYTEAFF. The CDR3 DNA is TGTGCCAGCAGTGAAGGGAGTATTGCTTACACTGAAGCTTTCTTT.

CDR3 sequence reads: CASSLDRDVDTEAFF. CDR3 DNA: TGTGCCAGCAGTTTAGACAGAGACGTAGACACTGAAGCTTTCTTT. V and J are TRBV27 and TRBJ1-1; D possibly corresponds to TRBD1 (5 bases). Trimming stripped 2 bases from V and 3 bases from J, with 13 bases between. Germline loops: CDR1 MNHEY, CDR2 SMNVEV (reference sequence). CDR3 length equals 15 residues.

V gene TRBV7-9 combines with J gene TRBJ1-1; 12 bases agree with TRBD1. Looked up from germline, CDR1 is SEHNR and CDR2 is FQNEAQ (reference sequence). The V gene end was trimmed by 3 bases and the J gene end by 4 bases; junction bases not matched to a gene: 0. The CDR3 length is 14 residues. CDR3 residues: CASSLGQGATEAFF. CDR3 DNA: TGTGCCAGCAGCTTGGGACAGGGGGCCACTGAAGCTTTCTTT.

The chain links TRBV5-5 to TRBJ1-2, with D perhaps TRBD1 (6 bases). The length of the CDR3 is 15 residues. The germline CDR1 and CDR2 sequences are SGHKS and YYEKEE (reference sequence). Trimming took 4 bases from V and 1 from J, leaving 14 bases between them. CDR3 amino acids: CASSPTGMGNYGYTF. CDR3 DNA: TGTGCCAGCAGCCCAACAGGGATGGGTAACTATGGCTACACCTTC.

The V and J genes are TRBV7-9 and TRBJ1-5, with D possibly TRBD1 on 5 matching bases. Germline CDR1 is SEHNR and CDR2 is FQNEAQ (reference sequence). Deletions cut 7 bases from V and 0 bases from J, with 10 bases between. The CDR3 covers 14 residues. CDR3 sequence (DNA): TGTGCCAGCACTCAGGGAAATAGCAATCAGCCCCAGCATTTT. Its translation is CASTQGNSNQPQHF.

V is TRBV28 and J is TRBJ1-2; 7 bases are a match to TRBD1. Germline lookup yields CDR1 MDHEN and CDR2 SYDVKM. V lost 10 bases, J lost 7 bases, and 12 bases stayed unmatched. CDR3 size: 13 residues. The CDR3 DNA reads TGTGCCACCATGACAGGGTGGGGAGTTGGCTACACCTTC. Amino acids: CATMTGWGVGYTF.

The CDR3 is CARNRDSLCFDQPQHF. CDR3 DNA sequence: TGTGCCAGGAACAGGGATTCGTTGTGTTTCGATCAGCCCCAGCATTTT. The chain links TRBV21-1 to TRBJ1-5; the table's D call of TRBD1 was not tested on the DNA. TRBV21-1 is reported as a pseudogene. There are 16 residues in the CDR3.

The chain has TRBV5-8 and TRBJ1-4; unclear D gene. Germline lookup yields CDR1 SGHTS and CDR2 YDEGEE. The CDR3 covers 14 residues. The V and J ends lost 2 bases and 5 bases respectively, with 10 bases between them. CDR3 DNA sequence: TGTGCCAGCAGCTTCCGCAGGTTAAATGAAAAACTGTTTTTT. Translation gives CASSFRRLNEKLFF.

V and J are TRBV5-1 and TRBJ2-1; 12 bases match TRBD2. The length of the CDR3 is 15 residues. Trimming at V came to 3 bases and at J to 4 bases, leaving 2 bases not matched to a gene. Germline V gene data show CDR1 as SGHRS and CDR2 as YFSETQ. The CDR3 coding sequence is TGCGCCAGCAGCTCTAGCGGGGGGGATTACAATGAGCAGTTCTTC. It encodes CASSSSGGDYNEQFF.

The chain couples TRBV6-5 to TRBJ1-2; 9 nucleotides match TRBD1. This CDR3 has 13 residues. J lost 7 bases, V lost 4 bases, and 4 bases had no gene match. Germline V gene lookup returns CDR1 MNHEY and CDR2 SVGAGI. The CDR3 reads CASSFDRGAGYTF. Written as DNA, the CDR3 is TGTGCCAGCAGTTTTGACAGGGGGGCTGGCTACACCTTC.